This TCR beta chain stems from a study of shared clonotypes between healthy human individuals. As to this clone: Its antigen is not identified.

Clones were read by immunoSEQ multiplex PCR, and TCRdb kept only the in-frame ones, dropping some. Counted here are about 2.3 million clones, roughly 93% occurring once; the ten biggest clones make up under 0.45%. The CDR3 is made up of 16 amino acids. Germline-derived CDR1 and CDR2 are SQVTM and ANQGSEA. Deletions cut 2 bases from V and 1 base from J, with 17 bases between. Study conclusions and caveats: With few donors, the genetic and exposure-history diversity represented was limited. It was only blood that was sampled, and tissue repertoires likely differ. Larger richness was generally estimated for naive than memory subsets.

Specimen: naive CD4+ T cells from PBMCs. Subset: CD45RA+ positively selected. V usage is TRBV29-1 and J usage is TRBJ1-1, with D uncertain. The source is a man aged 18 to 29 in good health. Some clones in this sample may be carry-over from other donors' samples. This CDR3 is CSVESRRSIQNTEAFF. The CDR3 DNA sequence: TGCAGCGTTGAAAGCAGGCGTTCGATTCAGAACACTGAAGCTTTCTTT. The full variable domain, its missing parts supplied by reference TRBV29-1 and TRBJ1-1, is SAVISQKPSRDICQRGTSLTIQCQVDSQVTMMFWYRQQPGQSLTLIATANQGSEATYESGFVIDKFPISRPNLTFSTLTVSNMSPEDSSIYLCSVESRRSIQNTEAFFGQGTRLTVV.